Listed below are T cell receptor beta chains from one sample, sequenced in a study of human T cells and chemical hapten exposure. TCRdb redid the calling of the RACE reads with MiXCR, one entry per CDR3 protein. This table has approximately 350,000 distinct CDR3 sequences, around 6.9% appearing once. Sample: whole blood, taken in connection with sensitization to the hapten diphenylcyclopropenone (DPC). The receptors were sampled from a woman aged 18-35 years with alopecia areata. Some clones in this sample may be carry-over from other donors' samples. CDR3s leave out the opening cysteine and the closing phenylalanine or tryptophan. A D gene is named only where the DNA matches it firmly.

TRBV2 NA ASGWAGTQETQY
TRBV5-4 NA ASSLDRVYGYT
TRBV11-1 NA ASSKGGLGPNTEAF
TRBV29-1 TRBD1 SVTGATGELF
TRBV14 NA ASSQATGRGTEAF
TRBV27 NA ASSLEALSNEQF
TRBV10-3 NA AISGTARDEQY
TRBV29-1 NA SVDGKDTQY
TRBV3-1 NA ASRVAEVARPNTGELF
TRBV7-8 TRBD2 ASSLYTGGARNEQF
TRBV7-2 TRBD1 ASSLGGQLGTEAF
TRBV21-1 NA ASSKAWTGFTALYEKLF
TRBV2 NA ASSEAVGDTQY
TRBV5-1 TRBD2 ASSLAGAAHNEQF
TRBV5-4 NA ASSSPSRGEQF
TRBV4-2 TRBD1 ASSPFHSVTNSGTGQSADEAF
TRBV5-1 TRBD1 ASSLGRQGDEQY
TRBV20-1 TRBD1 SAYGTAQETQY
TRBV28 TRBD2 ASTLAGGHNEQF
TRBV5-1 TRBD1 ASSLGGGAVGYT
TRBV7-2 TRBD2 ASSLARTRYYNEQF
TRBV7-2 NA ASSLAGQGNYGYT
TRBV7-2 NA ASSPDTSGNTIY
TRBV5-4 NA ASSSARQMNTEAF
TRBV7-9 NA ASSFKDGNEKLF
TRBV12-5 NA ASAQDNSPLH
TRBV6-2/TRBV6-3 NA ASTSENSYNSPLH
TRBV6-2/TRBV6-3 NA ASSSTGQTNSPLH